This is a list of T cell receptor beta chains from one sample in a study of blood T cells in healthy people across ages. TCRdb re-derived calls from the 5' RACE reads in MiXCR, one entry per CDR3 protein. The data show some 710,000 distinct CDR3 sequences, with about half seen just once and roughly 18% held by the top ten. Material: blood. All receptors come from an older man in good health. The CDR3 runs from the conserved cysteine through the conserved F or W. D genes are given only for firm matches. The listing skips clone size in some rows; elsewhere it reads once, few, many or a size class.

v_gene	abundance	d_gene	j_gene	CDR3aa	CDR3nt
TRBV18	NA	TRBD1	TRBJ2-5	CASSPGQGALETQYF	TGTGCCAGCTCACCCGGACAGGGAGCATTAGAGACCCAGTACTTC
TRBV19	few	NA	TRBJ2-1	CASSPSSRRQFF	TGTGCCAGTAGTCCAAGTAGCCGTAGGCAGTTCTTC
TRBV9	NA	NA	TRBJ2-1	CASSIDLRVNEQFF	TGTGCCAGCAGCATCGACCTAAGGGTCAATGAGCAGTTCTTC
TRBV7-2	once	NA	TRBJ2-1	CASSLTLHNEQFF	TGTGCCAGCAGCTTAACACTACACAATGAGCAGTTCTTC
TRBV4-2	few	NA	TRBJ1-2	CASSQDSSGLGGYTF	TGTGCCAGCAGCCAAGATAGCTCAGGGCTTGGTGGCTACACCTTC
TRBV7-8	few	NA	TRBJ2-1	CASSLREYRSYNEQFF	TGTGCCAGCAGCCTCCGGGAGTACCGATCCTACAATGAGCAGTTCTTC
TRBV6-1	NA	NA	TRBJ2-5	CASRVALSQQYF	TGTGCCAGCAGGGTTGCCCTTAGCCAGCAGTACTTC
TRBV4-1	NA	TRBD2	TRBJ2-1	CASSQEGVYGLASHNEQFF	TGCGCCAGCAGCCAAGAAGGGGTGTATGGACTAGCTTCCCACAATGAGCAGTTCTTC
TRBV2	NA	TRBD1	TRBJ1-4	CASKPDRGQYEKLFF	TGTGCCAGCAAACCCGACAGGGGGCAATATGAAAAACTGTTTTTT
TRBV9	NA	TRBD1	TRBJ2-2	CASSVGDRGTGELFF	TGTGCCAGCAGCGTAGGGGACAGGGGCACCGGGGAGCTGTTTTTT
TRBV30	NA	NA	TRBJ2-7	CAWRIGGPTNEQYF	TGTGCCTGGAGGATCGGGGGCCCTACGAACGAGCAGTACTTC
TRBV2	many	NA	TRBJ2-5	CASSLTYLKWTQYF	TGTGCCAGCAGCTTAACATACCTCAAGTGGACCCAGTACTTC
TRBV6-2/TRBV6-3	NA	TRBD2	TRBJ2-7	CASSYESGREVTYEQYF	TGTGCCAGCAGTTACGAGAGCGGGAGAGAGGTCACCTACGAGCAGTACTTC
TRBV20-1	once	TRBD2	TRBJ2-1	CSARALGGRMDNEQFF	TGCAGTGCTAGAGCTCTCGGGGGGAGAATGGACAATGAGCAGTTCTTC
TRBV25-1	NA	TRBD1	TRBJ2-1	CASSRDRPNLYNEQFF	TGTGCCAGCAGTAGGGACAGACCGAACCTCTACAATGAGCAGTTCTTC
TRBV20-1	NA	NA	TRBJ2-5	CSATSTYQETQYF	TGCAGTGCTACCTCAACGTACCAAGAGACCCAGTACTTC
TRBV7-2	NA	NA	TRBJ2-7	CASSLEGTTYEQYF	TGTGCCAGCAGCTTAGAGGGGACCACCTACGAGCAGTACTTC
TRBV4-3	few	NA	TRBJ2-1	CASSPSTTGEQFF	TGCGCCAGCAGCCCCTCTACAACAGGGGAGCAGTTCTTC
TRBV27	NA	NA	TRBJ2-3	CASSDPGRPITDTQYF	TGTGCCAGCAGTGACCCGGGACGGCCAATCACAGATACGCAGTATTTT
TRBV20-1	NA	NA	TRBJ2-7	CSARVTSGRSFDEQYF	TGCAGTGCTAGAGTTACCAGCGGCAGATCTTTTGACGAGCAGTACTTC
TRBV28	NA	NA	TRBJ1-6	CASSPGIFGSPLHF	TGTGCCAGCAGTCCGGGGATATTTGGGTCACCCCTCCACTTT
TRBV7-2	NA	TRBD1	TRBJ1-5	CASSPQGGNQPQHF	TGTGCCAGCAGCCCGCAGGGGGGGAATCAGCCCCAGCATTTT
TRBV2	few	TRBD1	TRBJ2-5	CASSATPGQGETQYF	TGTGCCAGCAGCGCAACTCCGGGACAGGGAGAGACCCAGTACTTC
TRBV6-5	NA	NA	TRBJ1-1	CASSNTGIMNTEAFF	TGTGCCAGCAGCAACACAGGGATCATGAACACTGAAGCTTTCTTT
TRBV6-9	few	TRBD2	TRBJ2-1	CASSLYGLAGYNEQFF	TGTGCCAGCAGCCTATACGGACTAGCTGGTTACAATGAGCAGTTCTTC
TRBV5-1	NA	NA	TRBJ2-5	CASSRVLSERETQYF	TGCGCCAGCAGCAGGGTTCTATCCGAGCGAGAGACCCAGTACTTC
TRBV11-2	NA	TRBD2	TRBJ2-1	CAGSLGTSGRETQFF	TGTGCCGGCAGCTTGGGGACTAGCGGGAGAGAGACCCAGTTCTTC
TRBV12-3/TRBV12-4	many	NA	TRBJ1-4	CASSFGGGNEKLFF	TGTGCCAGCAGTTTCGGTGGGGGCAATGAAAAACTGTTTTTT
TRBV10-3	NA	NA	TRBJ2-3	CAISEGGASTDTQYF	TGTGCCATCAGTGAGGGCGGTGCGAGCACAGATACGCAGTATTTT
TRBV4-2	NA	NA	TRBJ2-2	CASSQDRGYGELFF	TGTGCCAGCAGCCAAGATAGGGGATACGGGGAGCTGTTTTTT
TRBV2	NA	NA	TRBJ2-1	CVSDTGDYEQFF	TGTGTCAGCGACACAGGGGACTACGAGCAGTTCTTC
TRBV13	many	TRBD1	TRBJ2-7	CASSEGQAREQYF	TGTGCCAGCAGCGAAGGACAGGCTCGCGAGCAGTACTTC
TRBV5-1	NA	TRBD2	TRBJ2-2	CASSPTSGRRTGELFF	TGCGCCAGCAGCCCCACTAGCGGGAGACGGACCGGGGAGCTGTTTTTT
TRBV10-3	NA	NA	TRBJ2-3	CAISAVGDSTDTQYF	TGTGCCATCAGTGCCGTGGGGGACAGCACAGATACGCAGTATTTT
TRBV27	once	TRBD2	TRBJ2-1	CASSSSSGWYNEQFF	TGTGCCAGCAGTTCTAGTAGCGGGTGGTACAATGAGCAGTTCTTC
TRBV2	many	TRBD2	TRBJ2-1	CASSSSGSGYNEQFF	TGTGCCAGCAGTTCTAGCGGTTCGGGCTACAATGAGCAGTTCTTC
TRBV28	NA	TRBD1	TRBJ1-5	CASSPTGGISNQPQHF	TGTGCCAGCAGTCCTACAGGGGGGATTAGCAATCAGCCCCAGCATTTT
TRBV6-6	few	NA	TRBJ2-7	CASSYPQVYEQYF	TGTGCCAGCAGTTACCCTCAAGTCTACGAGCAGTACTTC
TRBV2	few	TRBD2	TRBJ2-3	CASRRIAGAGDTQYF	TGTGCCAGCAGGAGGATAGCGGGAGCAGGAGATACGCAGTATTTT
TRBV14	NA	TRBD1	TRBJ1-1	CASSPTGSKAFF	TGTGCCAGCAGCCCGACAGGGAGCAAAGCTTTCTTT
TRBV12-3/TRBV12-4	NA	TRBD1	TRBJ2-1	CASSLGGVGTGSHEQFF	TGTGCCAGCAGTTTAGGTGGGGTGGGGACAGGGTCACATGAGCAGTTCTTC